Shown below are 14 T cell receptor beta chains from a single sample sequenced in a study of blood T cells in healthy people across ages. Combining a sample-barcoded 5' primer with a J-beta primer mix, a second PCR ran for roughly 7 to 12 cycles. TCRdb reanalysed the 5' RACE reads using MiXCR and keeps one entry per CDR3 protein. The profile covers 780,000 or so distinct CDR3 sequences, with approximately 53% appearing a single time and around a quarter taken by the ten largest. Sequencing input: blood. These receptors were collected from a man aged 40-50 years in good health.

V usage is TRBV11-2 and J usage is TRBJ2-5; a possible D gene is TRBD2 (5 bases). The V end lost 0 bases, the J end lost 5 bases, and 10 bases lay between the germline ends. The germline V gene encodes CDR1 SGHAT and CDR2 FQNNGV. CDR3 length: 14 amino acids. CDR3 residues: CASSLDSAVETQYF. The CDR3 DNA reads TGTGCCAGCAGCTTAGATTCAGCGGTGGAGACCCAGTACTTC.

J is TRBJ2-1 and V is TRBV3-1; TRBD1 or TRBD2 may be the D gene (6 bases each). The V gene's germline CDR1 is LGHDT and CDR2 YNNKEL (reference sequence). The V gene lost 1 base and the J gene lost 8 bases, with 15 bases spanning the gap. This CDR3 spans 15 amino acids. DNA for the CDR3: TGTGCCAGCAGCCAAGTGCGGGCAAGGGGGGATGAGCAGTTCTTC. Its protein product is CASSQVRARGDEQFF.

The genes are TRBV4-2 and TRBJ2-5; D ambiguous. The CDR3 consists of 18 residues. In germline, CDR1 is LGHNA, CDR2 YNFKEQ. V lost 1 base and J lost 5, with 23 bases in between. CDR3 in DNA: TGTGCCAGCAGCCAAGTCTTTGGTGAGACTCTAAACCCGGAGACCCAGTACTTC. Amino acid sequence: CASSQVFGETLNPETQYF.

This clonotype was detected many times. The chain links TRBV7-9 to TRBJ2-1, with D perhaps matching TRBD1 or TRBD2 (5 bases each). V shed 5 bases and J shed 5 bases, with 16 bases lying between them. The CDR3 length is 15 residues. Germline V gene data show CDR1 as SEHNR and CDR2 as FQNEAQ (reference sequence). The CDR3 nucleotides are TGTGCCAGCAGCGGGTGGGACCCTGAAAACAATGAGCAGTTCTTC. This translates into CASSGWDPENNEQFF. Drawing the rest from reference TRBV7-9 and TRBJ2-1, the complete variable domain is DTGVSQNPRHKITKRGQNVTFRCDPISEHNRLYWYRQTLGQGPEFLTYFQNEAQLEKSRLLSDRFSAERPKGSFSTLEIQRTEQGDSAMYLCASSGWDPENNEQFFGPGTRLTVL.

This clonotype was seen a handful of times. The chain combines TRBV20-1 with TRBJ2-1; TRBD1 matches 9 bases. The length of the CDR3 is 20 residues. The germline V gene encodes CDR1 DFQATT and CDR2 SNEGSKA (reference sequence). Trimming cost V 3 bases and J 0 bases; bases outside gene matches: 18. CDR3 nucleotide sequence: TGCAGTGCTAGTATGATGGGACACAGGGGGCGAACGAGCTCCTACAATGAGCAGTTCTTC. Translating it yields CSASMMGHRGRTSSYNEQFF.

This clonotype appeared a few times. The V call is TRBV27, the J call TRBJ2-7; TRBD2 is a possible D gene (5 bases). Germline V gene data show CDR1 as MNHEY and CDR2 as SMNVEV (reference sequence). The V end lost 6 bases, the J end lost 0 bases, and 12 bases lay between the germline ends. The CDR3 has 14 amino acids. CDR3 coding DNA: TGTGCCAGCAGCGGACTGGCTAGCTCCTACGAGCAGTACTTC. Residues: CASSGLASSYEQYF.

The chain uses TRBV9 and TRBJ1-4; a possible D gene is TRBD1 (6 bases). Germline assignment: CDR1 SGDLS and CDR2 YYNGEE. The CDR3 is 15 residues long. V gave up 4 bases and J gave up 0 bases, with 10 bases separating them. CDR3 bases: TGTGCCAGCAGCCCAGGGGACACAACTAATGAAAAACTGTTTTTT. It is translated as CASSPGDTTNEKLFF.

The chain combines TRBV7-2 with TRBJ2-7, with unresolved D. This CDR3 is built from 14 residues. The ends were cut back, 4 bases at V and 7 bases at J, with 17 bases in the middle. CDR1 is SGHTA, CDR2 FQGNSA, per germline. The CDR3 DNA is TGTGCCAGCAGCTCGAACGTGGGGTACAATGAGCAGTACTTC. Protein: CASSSNVGYNEQYF.

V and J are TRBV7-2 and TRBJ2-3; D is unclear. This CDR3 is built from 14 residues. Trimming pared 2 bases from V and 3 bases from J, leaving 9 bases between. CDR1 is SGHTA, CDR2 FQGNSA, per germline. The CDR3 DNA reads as TGTGCCAGCAGCTTATCTCGTACAACAGATACGCAGTATTTT. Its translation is CASSLSRTTDTQYF.

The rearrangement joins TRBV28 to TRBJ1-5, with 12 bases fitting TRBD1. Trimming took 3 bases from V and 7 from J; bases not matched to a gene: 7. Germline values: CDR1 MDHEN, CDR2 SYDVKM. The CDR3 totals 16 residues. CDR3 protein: CASSFEGQGAEQPQHF. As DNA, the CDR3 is TGTGCCAGCAGTTTTGAGGGACAGGGGGCCGAACAGCCCCAGCATTTT.

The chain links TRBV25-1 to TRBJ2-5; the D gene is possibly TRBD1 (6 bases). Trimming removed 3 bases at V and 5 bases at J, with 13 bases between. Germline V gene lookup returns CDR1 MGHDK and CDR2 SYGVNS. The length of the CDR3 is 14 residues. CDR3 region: CASSDQTGWETQYF. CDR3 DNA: TGTGCCAGCAGTGACCAAACAGGGTGGGAGACCCAGTACTTC.

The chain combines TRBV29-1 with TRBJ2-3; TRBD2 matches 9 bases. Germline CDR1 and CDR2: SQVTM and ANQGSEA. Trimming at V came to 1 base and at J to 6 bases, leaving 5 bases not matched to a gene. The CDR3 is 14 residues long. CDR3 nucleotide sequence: TGCAGCGTTGAAGGCGGGAGGGGGTTGGATACGCAGTATTTT. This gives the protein CSVEGGRGLDTQYF.

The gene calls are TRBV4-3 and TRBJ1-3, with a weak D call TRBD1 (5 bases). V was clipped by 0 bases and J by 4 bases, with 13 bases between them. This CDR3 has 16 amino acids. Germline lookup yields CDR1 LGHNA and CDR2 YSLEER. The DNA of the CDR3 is TGCGCCAGCAGCCAAGATGTTGCAGGGTTGGGAAACACCATATATTTT. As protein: CASSQDVAGLGNTIYF.

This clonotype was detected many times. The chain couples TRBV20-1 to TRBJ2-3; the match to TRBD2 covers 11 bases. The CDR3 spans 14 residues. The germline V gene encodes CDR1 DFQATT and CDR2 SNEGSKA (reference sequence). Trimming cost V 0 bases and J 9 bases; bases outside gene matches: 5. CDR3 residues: CSARDSGGAKTQYF. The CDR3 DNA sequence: TGCAGTGCTAGAGATAGCGGGGGGGCGAAGACGCAGTATTTT.